A selection of T cell receptor beta chains follows, all from one sample in a study of blood T cell repertoires in COVID-19. The method was immunoSEQ multiplex PCR; TCRdb's version includes in-frame clones alone and lacks a portion of them. The sample records more than 85,000 clones, 80% to 90% being singletons. Specimen: peripheral blood. The receptor source for this set is a woman aged 55-70 years with acute or convalescent COVID-19. Each CDR3 is given with its conserved first and last residue. The order of the fields is V gene, CDR3 length, D gene, J gene, CDR3 protein, CDR3 DNA. D genes are given only for firm matches.

>TRBV19|15|-|TRBJ1-1
CASSIRAGLSTEAFF
TGTGCCAGTAGTATCCGGGCGGGGCTGAGCACTGAAGCTTTCTTT
>TRBV2|14|-|TRBJ1-5
CASSFEPVNQPQHF
TGTGCCAGCAGCTTCGAGCCGGTAAATCAGCCCCAGCATTTT
>TRBV28|14|-|TRBJ1-5
CASRTSGEGQPQHF
TGTGCCAGCAGGACGTCAGGGGAGGGGCAGCCCCAGCATTTT
>TRBV12-3/TRBV12-4|13|-|TRBJ1-3
CASSIPSGNTIYF
TGTGCCAGCAGTATTCCGTCTGGAAACACCATATATTTT
>TRBV6-2/TRBV6-3|17|TRBD1|TRBJ1-1
CASSYSIRDRGNTEAFF
TGTGCCAGCAGTTACTCGATTCGGGACAGGGGAAACACTGAAGCTTTCTTT
>TRBV7-9|15|-|TRBJ2-5
CASSLLSALLETQYF
TGTGCCAGCAGCTTACTAAGCGCCTTGCTGGAGACCCAGTACTTC
>TRBV5-1|17|-|TRBJ2-2
CASSLIPLGQNTGELFF
TGCGCCAGCAGCTTGATCCCGTTAGGACAAAACACCGGGGAGCTGTTTTTT
>TRBV5-1|17|TRBD2|TRBJ2-3
CASSSWGREGSTDTQYF
TGCGCCAGCAGCTCATGGGGCAGGGAGGGGAGCACAGATACGCAGTATTTT
>TRBV5-6|16|-|TRBJ2-4
CASSLNRNLAKNIQYF
TGTGCCAGCAGCTTGAACAGGAACCTAGCCAAAAACATTCAGTACTTC
>TRBV2|15|-|TRBJ1-2
CASSSLIGRSYGYTF
TGTGCCAGCAGCTCCCTGATTGGGCGCAGCTATGGCTACACCTTC
>TRBV18|15|-|TRBJ1-5
CASSPISAYYQPQHF
TGTGCCAGCTCACCGATCTCCGCTTACTATCAGCCCCAGCATTTT
>TRBV2|13|-|TRBJ1-2
CASSPGTSNGYTF
TGTGCCAGCAGTCCTGGGACATCAAATGGCTACACCTTC
>TRBV19|15|TRBD2|TRBJ2-3
CASSNDAGGRDTQYF
TGTGCCAGTAGTAACGACGCGGGGGGGCGGGATACGCAGTATTTT
>TRBV6-5|12|-|TRBJ1-2
CASSWGPYGYTF
TGTGCCAGCAGTTGGGGCCCCTATGGCTACACCTTC
>TRBV19|13|-|TRBJ1-2
CASSIRRNYGYTF
TGTGCCAGTAGTATCCGGAGAAACTATGGCTACACCTTC